Reported below is one TCR beta chain. Its antigen remains unknown. Flow cytometry had shown expanded CD8+CD57+ cells in the patients chosen for sequencing. Patients had undergone no therapy by the time their blood was sampled. The CDR3 spans 18 residues. Germline trimming cut 9 bases from V and 0 bases from J; bases unmatched to any gene: 17. Germline V gene lookup returns CDR1 MNHNS and CDR2 SASEGT. The data are from a study of CD8+CD57+ T cells in acquired aplastic anemia. As for the study in general: 3 to 3.5 ug was the average amount of DNA from sorted CD4+ and CD8+ cells. Study-level results: Any difference that existed in CD8+ Simpson's diversity between patients and controls was not significant. Both patients and controls carried the same twenty-nine CD8+ CDR3 sequences.

Profiling that covered TCR beta VDJ and CDR3 relied on genomic DNA as its template. From the reads, TCRdb called clonotypes with MiXCR, one entry per CDR3 protein. The repertoire holds under 200,000 distinct CDR3 sequences, just under 50% seen once, with over 7.5% in the top ten. The clonotype was recovered from a human donor with aplastic anemia. Specimen: sorted CD4+, CD8+, or CD8+CD57+ T cells (not recorded which) from PBMCs. The V and J genes are TRBV6-1 and TRBJ1-3, with 7 bases fitting TRBD1. In DNA, the CDR3 is TGTGCCAGAAAGACTCCAAACAGGGGAAACGGCTCTGGAAACACCATATATTTT. Translated, it gives CARKTPNRGNGSGNTIYF.